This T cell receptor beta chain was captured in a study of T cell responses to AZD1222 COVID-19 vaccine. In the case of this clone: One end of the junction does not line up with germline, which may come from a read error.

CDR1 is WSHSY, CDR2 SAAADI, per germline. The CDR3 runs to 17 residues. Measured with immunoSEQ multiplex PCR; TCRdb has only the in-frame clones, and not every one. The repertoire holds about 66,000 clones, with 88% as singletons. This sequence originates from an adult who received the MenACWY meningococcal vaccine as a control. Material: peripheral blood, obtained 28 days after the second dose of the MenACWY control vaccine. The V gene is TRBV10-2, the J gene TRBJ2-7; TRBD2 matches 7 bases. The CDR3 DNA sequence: TGCGCCAGCTGTGAGGGAGGGTGGGTAGACGACTCCTACGAGCAGTACTTC. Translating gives CASCEGGWVDDSYEQYF.